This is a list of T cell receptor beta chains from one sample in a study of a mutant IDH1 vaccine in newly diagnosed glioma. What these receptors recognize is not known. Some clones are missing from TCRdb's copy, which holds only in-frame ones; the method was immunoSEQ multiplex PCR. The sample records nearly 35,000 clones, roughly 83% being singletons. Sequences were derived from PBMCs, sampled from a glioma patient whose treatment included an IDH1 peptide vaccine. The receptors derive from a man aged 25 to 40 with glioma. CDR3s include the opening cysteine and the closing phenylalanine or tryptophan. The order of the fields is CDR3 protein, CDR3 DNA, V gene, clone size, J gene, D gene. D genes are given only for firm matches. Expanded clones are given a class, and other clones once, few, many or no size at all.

cdr3_aa: CASSGRTSYEQYF; cdr3_nt: TGTGCCAGCAGTGGACGGACCTCCTACGAGCAGTACTTC; v_call: TRBV2; clone_size: .; j_call: TRBJ2-7; d_call: .
cdr3_aa: CASSPRDSRSREQYF; cdr3_nt: TGTGCCAGCTCACCACGTGATTCAAGGTCCAGGGAGCAGTACTTC; v_call: TRBV18; clone_size: .; j_call: TRBJ2-7; d_call: .
cdr3_aa: CASSSPRPRGEQYF; cdr3_nt: TGTGCCAGCAGCTCTCCGCGCCCGAGAGGGGAGCAGTACTTC; v_call: TRBV7-9; clone_size: .; j_call: TRBJ2-7; d_call: .
cdr3_aa: CASSSGSSPAPYEQYF; cdr3_nt: TGTGCCAGCAGCTCAGGATCCAGCCCAGCCCCGTACGAGCAGTACTTC; v_call: TRBV7-9; clone_size: .; j_call: TRBJ2-7; d_call: .
cdr3_aa: CSVAGTYTDTQYF; cdr3_nt: TGCAGCGTTGCTGGCACTTACACAGATACGCAGTATTTT; v_call: TRBV29-1; clone_size: .; j_call: TRBJ2-3; d_call: .
cdr3_aa: CASSIRTAMSNEQFF; cdr3_nt: TGTGCCAGCAGCATTAGGACAGCGATGTCCAATGAGCAGTTCTTC; v_call: TRBV7-2; clone_size: .; j_call: TRBJ2-1; d_call: .
cdr3_aa: CATSRSMDREADTQYF; cdr3_nt: TGTGCCACCAGCAGATCAATGGACAGGGAAGCGGATACGCAGTATTTT; v_call: TRBV15; clone_size: .; j_call: TRBJ2-3; d_call: TRBD1
cdr3_aa: CASSLGKRATNEKLFF; cdr3_nt: TGTGCCAGCAGCTTGGGGAAGCGTGCAACTAATGAAAAACTGTTTTTT; v_call: TRBV5-6; clone_size: .; j_call: TRBJ1-4; d_call: .
cdr3_aa: CASSDIGVDRVAEQYF; cdr3_nt: TGCGCCAGCAGTGATATAGGCGTTGACAGGGTCGCCGAGCAGTACTTC; v_call: TRBV10-1; clone_size: .; j_call: TRBJ2-7; d_call: TRBD1
cdr3_aa: CASTPGSSGRGNEQFF; cdr3_nt: TGCGCCAGCACCCCAGGTTCAAGCGGTCGAGGCAATGAGCAGTTCTTC; v_call: TRBV4-1; clone_size: once; j_call: TRBJ2-1; d_call: .
cdr3_aa: CASSIGSGGPLGNIQYF; cdr3_nt: TGTGCCAGTAGTATAGGGTCGGGGGGGCCTTTGGGAAACATTCAGTACTTC; v_call: TRBV19; clone_size: .; j_call: TRBJ2-4; d_call: TRBD2
cdr3_aa: CSARGHTEAFF; cdr3_nt: TGCAGTGCTAGGGGGCACACTGAAGCTTTCTTT; v_call: TRBV20-1; clone_size: .; j_call: TRBJ1-1; d_call: .
cdr3_aa: CASRPTVMNTEAFF; cdr3_nt: TGTGCCAGCAGACCAACAGTTATGAACACTGAAGCTTTCTTT; v_call: TRBV7-9; clone_size: .; j_call: TRBJ1-1; d_call: .
cdr3_aa: CASSTLGGWGEQYF; cdr3_nt: TGTGCCAGCAGCACTTTAGGAGGCTGGGGCGAGCAGTACTTC; v_call: TRBV5-5; clone_size: once; j_call: TRBJ2-7; d_call: .
cdr3_aa: CASSLDYNNEQFF; cdr3_nt: TGCGCCAGCAGCTTGGACTACAACAATGAGCAGTTCTTC; v_call: TRBV5-1; clone_size: .; j_call: TRBJ2-1; d_call: .
cdr3_aa: CASSLEGRVGVDTQYF; cdr3_nt: TGTGCCAGCAGCTTGGAAGGGCGGGTAGGGGTAGATACGCAGTATTTT; v_call: TRBV5-8; clone_size: .; j_call: TRBJ2-3; d_call: .
cdr3_aa: CASSAGRWSNQPQHF; cdr3_nt: TGTGCCAGCAGCGCTGGACGGTGGAGCAATCAGCCCCAGCATTTT; v_call: TRBV5-6; clone_size: .; j_call: TRBJ1-5; d_call: .
cdr3_aa: CASSTWGGDKSLAFF; cdr3_nt: TGTGCCAGCAGCACCTGGGGGGGGGATAAGAGTTTAGCTTTCTTT; v_call: TRBV5-6; clone_size: .; j_call: TRBJ1-1; d_call: .
cdr3_aa: CAWNKGGLGGASNTEAFF; cdr3_nt: TGTGCCTGGAACAAGGGGGGTTTGGGGGGCGCATCGAACACTGAAGCTTTCTTT; v_call: TRBV30; clone_size: .; j_call: TRBJ1-1; d_call: .
cdr3_aa: CASRDGNTIYF; cdr3_nt: TGTGCCAGCAGGGATGGAAACACCATATATTTT; v_call: TRBV2; clone_size: .; j_call: TRBJ1-3; d_call: .
cdr3_aa: CAWSGDSDEKLFF; cdr3_nt: TGTGCCTGGAGTGGGGACAGCGATGAAAAACTGTTTTTT; v_call: TRBV30; clone_size: .; j_call: TRBJ1-4; d_call: TRBD1
cdr3_aa: CASSPQSDTQYF; cdr3_nt: TGTGCCAGCAGCCCACAGAGCGATACGCAGTATTTT; v_call: TRBV9; clone_size: .; j_call: TRBJ2-3; d_call: .
cdr3_aa: CSVRSLSRQGTNEKLFF; cdr3_nt: TGCAGCGTCCGAAGTCTATCCCGACAGGGAACTAATGAAAAACTGTTTTTT; v_call: TRBV29-1; clone_size: .; j_call: TRBJ1-4; d_call: TRBD1
cdr3_aa: CASSFTGTGGNEQYF; cdr3_nt: TGTGCCAGCAGCTTTACCGGGACAGGGGGGAACGAGCAGTACTTC; v_call: TRBV7-2; clone_size: .; j_call: TRBJ2-7; d_call: TRBD1
cdr3_aa: CASSQEEVGRSSGNTIYF; cdr3_nt: TGCGCCAGCAGCCAAGAGGAGGTAGGCAGGAGCTCTGGAAACACCATATATTTT; v_call: TRBV4-1; clone_size: .; j_call: TRBJ1-3; d_call: .
cdr3_aa: CASSASEEKLFF; cdr3_nt: TGTGCCAGCTCCGCCTCGGAGGAAAAACTGTTTTTT; v_call: TRBV18; clone_size: once; j_call: TRBJ1-4; d_call: .
cdr3_aa: CASSPDQGAGNTIYF; cdr3_nt: TGTGCCAGCAGCCCGGACCAAGGAGCTGGAAACACCATATATTTT; v_call: TRBV7-2; clone_size: .; j_call: TRBJ1-3; d_call: .
cdr3_aa: CASSQEPSDRGLSYTIYF; cdr3_nt: TGCGCCAGCAGCCAAGAACCCTCCGACAGGGGGCTGTCCTACACCATATATTTT; v_call: TRBV4-1; clone_size: once; j_call: TRBJ1-3; d_call: TRBD1
cdr3_aa: CASRRDRGPYEQYF; cdr3_nt: TGTGCCAGCAGGCGGGACAGGGGGCCCTACGAGCAGTACTTC; v_call: TRBV28; clone_size: .; j_call: TRBJ2-7; d_call: TRBD1
cdr3_aa: CASSRSGEGVEGYTF; cdr3_nt: TGTGCCAGCAGCCGGTCGGGGGAGGGGGTCGAGGGCTACACCTTC; v_call: TRBV4-2; clone_size: .; j_call: TRBJ1-2; d_call: .
cdr3_aa: CASSLDRESYEQYF; cdr3_nt: TGTGCCAGCAGCTTAGATCGAGAGTCCTACGAGCAGTACTTC; v_call: TRBV11-2; clone_size: few; j_call: TRBJ2-7; d_call: .
cdr3_aa: CASSTRTGNQPQHF; cdr3_nt: TGTGCCAGTAGTACCCGGACAGGAAATCAGCCCCAGCATTTT; v_call: TRBV19; clone_size: once; j_call: TRBJ1-5; d_call: TRBD1
cdr3_aa: CAWSVGRRNTEAFF; cdr3_nt: TGTGCCTGGAGTGTAGGTAGGAGGAACACTGAAGCTTTCTTT; v_call: TRBV30; clone_size: .; j_call: TRBJ1-1; d_call: .
cdr3_aa: CASSLAPGGMAQHF; cdr3_nt: TGTGCCAGCAGCTTGGCCCCAGGGGGCATGGCCCAGCATTTT; v_call: TRBV5-5; clone_size: .; j_call: TRBJ1-5; d_call: TRBD1
cdr3_aa: CASSYTTGRDTEAFF; cdr3_nt: TGTGCCAGCAGCTACACGACAGGGCGAGACACTGAAGCTTTCTTT; v_call: TRBV7-2; clone_size: .; j_call: TRBJ1-1; d_call: TRBD1
cdr3_aa: CASSSRDGDSNQPQHF; cdr3_nt: TGTGCCAGCAGTTCCCGGGACGGTGATAGCAATCAGCCCCAGCATTTT; v_call: TRBV6-6; clone_size: medium-sized; j_call: TRBJ1-5; d_call: .
cdr3_aa: CASSEGTGELNEKLFF; cdr3_nt: TGTGCCAGCAGTGAAGGGACAGGCGAACTTAATGAAAAACTGTTTTTT; v_call: TRBV6-1; clone_size: .; j_call: TRBJ1-4; d_call: TRBD1
cdr3_aa: CASSRLSGGAETQYF; cdr3_nt: TGTGCCAGCTCTCGCCTGAGCGGGGGGGCGGAGACCCAGTACTTC; v_call: TRBV18; clone_size: .; j_call: TRBJ2-5; d_call: TRBD2
cdr3_aa: CASSLSAQGARLDGYTF; cdr3_nt: TGTGCCAGCAGTTTATCCGCGCAGGGGGCGCGTTTGGATGGCTACACCTTC; v_call: TRBV27; clone_size: .; j_call: TRBJ1-2; d_call: TRBD1
cdr3_aa: CASSVDGYQPQHF; cdr3_nt: TGTGCCAGCAGCGTAGACGGCTATCAGCCCCAGCATTTT; v_call: TRBV9; clone_size: few; j_call: TRBJ1-5; d_call: .
cdr3_aa: CASSGWNSYEQYF; cdr3_nt: TGTGCCAGCAGTGGATGGAATTCCTACGAGCAGTACTTC; v_call: TRBV6-1; clone_size: .; j_call: TRBJ2-7; d_call: .
cdr3_aa: CASSQVAGGYGYTF; cdr3_nt: TGCGCCAGCAGCCAAGTGGCGGGGGGCTATGGCTACACCTTC; v_call: TRBV4-1; clone_size: .; j_call: TRBJ1-2; d_call: .
cdr3_aa: CAWKGQGGSPLHF; cdr3_nt: TGTGCCTGGAAGGGACAGGGTGGTTCACCCCTCCACTTT; v_call: TRBV30; clone_size: .; j_call: TRBJ1-6; d_call: TRBD1
cdr3_aa: CASSWAGGTYGYTF; cdr3_nt: TGTGCCAGCAGTTGGGCAGGGGGGACCTATGGCTACACCTTC; v_call: TRBV5-6; clone_size: .; j_call: TRBJ1-2; d_call: TRBD1
cdr3_aa: CASSQARAGGHYEQYF; cdr3_nt: TGTGCCAGCAGCCAAGCTAGAGCGGGAGGTCACTACGAGCAGTACTTC; v_call: TRBV14; clone_size: once; j_call: TRBJ2-7; d_call: TRBD2
cdr3_aa: CASSRSRGVTEAFF; cdr3_nt: TGTGCCAGCAGCCGAAGCCGGGGAGTCACTGAAGCTTTCTTT; v_call: TRBV7-8; clone_size: .; j_call: TRBJ1-1; d_call: .
cdr3_aa: CASSFGDHTDTQYF; cdr3_nt: TGCGCCAGCAGCTTCGGGGACCACACAGATACGCAGTATTTT; v_call: TRBV5-1; clone_size: .; j_call: TRBJ2-3; d_call: .
cdr3_aa: CASSLIPLDGYTF; cdr3_nt: TGCGCCAGCAGCTTGATTCCGTTGGATGGCTACACCTTC; v_call: TRBV5-1; clone_size: .; j_call: TRBJ1-2; d_call: .
cdr3_aa: CASSLVRVPETQYF; cdr3_nt: TGTGCCAGCAGCTTAGTAAGGGTCCCGGAGACCCAGTACTTC; v_call: TRBV7-2; clone_size: .; j_call: TRBJ2-5; d_call: .
cdr3_aa: CASSARENQPQHF; cdr3_nt: TGTGCCAGTAGTGCCAGGGAAAATCAGCCCCAGCATTTT; v_call: TRBV19; clone_size: .; j_call: TRBJ1-5; d_call: .
cdr3_aa: CASSPGGGYYNEQFF; cdr3_nt: TGTGCCAGCTCCCCCGGGGGGGGCTATTACAATGAGCAGTTCTTC; v_call: TRBV11-3; clone_size: once; j_call: TRBJ2-1; d_call: TRBD2
cdr3_aa: CASSEITGVPYNEQFF; cdr3_nt: TGTGCCAGCAGTGAGATTACAGGGGTACCCTACAATGAGCAGTTCTTC; v_call: TRBV6-1; clone_size: .; j_call: TRBJ2-1; d_call: TRBD1
cdr3_aa: CASSIPSAYQPQHF; cdr3_nt: TGTGCCAGCAGTATACCCTCGGCGTATCAGCCCCAGCATTTT; v_call: TRBV28; clone_size: .; j_call: TRBJ1-5; d_call: .
cdr3_aa: CASSLDKSSYNEQFF; cdr3_nt: TGCGCCAGCAGCTTGGACAAGAGCTCCTACAATGAGCAGTTCTTC; v_call: TRBV5-1; clone_size: .; j_call: TRBJ2-1; d_call: .
cdr3_aa: CASSRQGTDTQYF; cdr3_nt: TGCGCCAGCAGCCGTCAGGGCACAGATACGCAGTATTTT; v_call: TRBV5-1; clone_size: .; j_call: TRBJ2-3; d_call: .
cdr3_aa: CASSLFPGPGNTIYF; cdr3_nt: TGTGCCAGCAGTTTATTTCCGGGGCCCGGAAACACCATATATTTT; v_call: TRBV27; clone_size: .; j_call: TRBJ1-3; d_call: .
cdr3_aa: CASSGDSMNTEAFF; cdr3_nt: TGCGCCAGCAGCGGGGACAGTATGAACACTGAAGCTTTCTTT; v_call: TRBV5-1; clone_size: .; j_call: TRBJ1-1; d_call: TRBD1
cdr3_aa: CASSLWGNTEAFF; cdr3_nt: TGTGCCAGCAGCTTATGGGGTAACACTGAAGCTTTCTTT; v_call: TRBV5-4; clone_size: .; j_call: TRBJ1-1; d_call: .